The sequence of this T cell receptor beta chain was determined in a study of OX40 agonist ivuxolimab in advanced cancers. Overall study: Patients treated during dose escalation were battling hepatocellular carcinoma, melanoma, renal cell or head and neck cancer.

Findings and caveats of the study: More expanded clones were found, on average, in CD8+ than in CD4+ T cells.

Regarding this clone: What it recognizes is unknown.

Method: immunoSEQ multiplex PCR; TCRdb's copy keeps in-frame clones and lacks some. This table holds about 67,000 clones, around 83% found once. The ends lost 0 bases at V and 10 bases at J; junction bases unmatched: 11. This CDR3 has 16 amino acids. In germline, CDR1 is SGHRS, CDR2 YFSETQ. The sample consisted of CD4+ or CD8+ T cells sorted from blood, taken in a trial of the OX40 agonist ivuxolimab. This clonotype was sampled from an adult with an advanced solid tumor such as melanoma, head and neck, liver or kidney cancer. V and J are TRBV5-1 and TRBJ2-2, with TRBD2 matching over 8 bases. CDR3 bases: TGCGCCAGCAGCTTGGAGGGACTAGGAGTTTTCCTGGAGCTGTTTTTT. This sequence encodes CASSLEGLGVFLELFF.